Following are 17 T cell receptor beta chains from one sample sequenced in a study of cytomegalovirus exposure and HLA in healthy donors. The assay was immunoSEQ multiplex PCR, and TCRdb's table has in-frame clones only and misses some. The sample consists of approximately 300,000 clones, roughly 89% of them appearing once. The sample consisted of PBMCs. The receptor set was obtained from a woman under 30 in good health and CMV-seronegative.

In its sample, this clone was seen a few times. One end of the junction varies from germline; a read error may be responsible. V gene TRBV6-1 combines with J gene TRBJ2-2, with D possibly matching TRBD2 (6 bases). Germline assignment: CDR1 MNHNS and CDR2 SASEGT. The CDR3 covers 14 residues. The CDR3 sequence is CASSQARGTGELFF. The CDR3 nucleotides are TGTGCCAGCAGTCAAGCACGGGGGACCGGGGAGCTGTTTTTT.

This clone was counted once. This chain connects TRBV5-4 to TRBJ2-7; TRBD2 matches at 8 bases. The CDR3 has 15 amino acids. CDR1 is SGHNT and CDR2 is YYREEE in the germline V gene (reference sequence). V lost 5 bases to trimming and J lost 3 bases; unmatched junction nucleotides: 10. The CDR3 DNA reads TGTGCCAGCAGTTCCAAGCGGGAGACAGGCTACGAGCAGTACTTC. This translates into CASSSKRETGYEQYF.

J is TRBJ1-5 and V is TRBV18; D not resolved. CDR3 size: 14 residues. CDR1 is KGHSH and CDR2 is LQKENI in the germline V gene. V lost 3 bases to trimming and J lost 1 base, with 7 bases between them. CDR3 coding DNA: TGTGCCAGCTCACCGTGGGCCAGCAATCAGCCCCAGCATTTT. It translates to CASSPWASNQPQHF.

The chain carries TRBV4-1 and TRBJ2-5, with 7 bases matching TRBD2. V lost 4 bases to trimming and J lost 8 bases; unmatched junction nucleotides: 10. The CDR3 extends over 14 amino acids. Germline CDR1 MGHRA, CDR2 YSYEKL. CDR3 loop: CASSRGGSGETQYF. CDR3 DNA sequence: TGCGCCAGCAGCCGAGGCGGGAGTGGTGAAACCCAGTACTTC.

The chain links TRBV4-1 to TRBJ2-1; TRBD2 aligns across 15 bases. The V and J ends lost 6 bases and 0 bases, in that order; junction bases with no gene match: 6. This CDR3 region has 18 residues. From germline, CDR1 is MGHRA and CDR2 YSYEKL. The CDR3 region has the DNA TGCGCCAGCAGACCCGGACTAGCGGGGGGGAGCTCCTACAATGAGCAGTTCTTC. This gives the protein CASRPGLAGGSSYNEQFF.

This clone was seen at least ten times. Written as DNA, the CDR3 is TGCGCCAGCAGCCAGACACAGGACTCTGGAAACACCATATATTTT. This codes for CASSQTQDSGNTIYF. The V and J genes are TRBV4-1 and TRBJ1-3, with a weak D call TRBD1 (5 bases). The CDR3 runs 15 residues. Trimming cost V 3 bases and J 0 bases, with 9 bases left between them. Germline loops: CDR1 MGHRA, CDR2 YSYEKL.

Worth noting for this clone: A read error may account for a junction end that differs from germline. The chain is built from TRBV7-7 and TRBJ2-5; 9 bases are shared with TRBD2. CDR1 and CDR2 from the germline V gene are SSHAT and FNYEAQ (reference sequence). The length of the CDR3 is 15 residues. Here the CDR3 DNA reads TGTGCTAGCAGCTTAGGTGCGGGAGGGCCGGAGACCCAGTACTTC. Residues: CASSLGAGGPETQYF.

V usage is TRBV19 and J usage is TRBJ2-2; D gene ambiguous. This CDR3 contains 15 residues. Trimming took 7 bases from V and 0 from J, leaving 12 bases between them. CDR1 is LNHDA, CDR2 SQIVND, per germline (reference sequence). The CDR3 nucleotides are TGTGCCAGTACCAATGGGCGATCGAACACCGGGGAGCTGTTTTTT. This codes for CASTNGRSNTGELFF.

The gene calls are TRBV6-5 and TRBJ2-1, with 9 bases aligning to TRBD1. With V trimmed by 5 bases and J by 8 bases, 4 bases remained unmatched. This CDR3 contains 13 residues. CDR1 and CDR2 from the germline V gene are MNHEY and SVGAGI. CDR3 in amino acids: CASSTGQGYEQFF. The CDR3 nucleotides read TGTGCCAGCAGTACGGGACAGGGCTATGAGCAGTTCTTC.

The chain employs TRBV7-2 and TRBJ1-2; D is uncertain. This CDR3 spans 15 amino acids. V lost 1 base and J 0 bases, leaving 9 bases between the germline ends. Germline CDR1 reads SGHTA; CDR2 reads FQGNSA. In DNA, the CDR3 is TGTGCCAGCAGCTTAGTGGCGGCAGCTAACTATGGCTACACCTTC. This gives the protein CASSLVAAANYGYTF.

V is TRBV6-1 and J is TRBJ2-2; 8 bases are shared with TRBD2. Trimming took 7 bases from V and 9 from J; bases not matched to a gene: 10. The length of the CDR3 is 14 residues. Germline CDR1 is MNHNS and CDR2 is SASEGT. In DNA, the CDR3 is TGTGCCAGCAAGGGATCAGCGGGAGAGCGGGAGCTGTTTTTT. Translated: CASKGSAGERELFF.

V gene TRBV19 combines with J gene TRBJ1-5, with 7 bases matching TRBD1. J lost 5 bases, V lost 5 bases, and 9 bases had no gene match. Germline CDR1 LNHDA, CDR2 SQIVND (reference sequence). This CDR3 region has 15 residues. Written as DNA, the CDR3 is TGTGCCAGTAGTTACACAGGGGAATCGGATCAGCCCCAGCATTTT. Its protein product is CASSYTGESDQPQHF.

This clone appeared once. As DNA, the CDR3 is TGCGCCAGCAGCCAAGATGTAAGTAGCTCCTACGAGCAGTACTTC. The encoded protein is CASSQDVSSSYEQYF. V gene TRBV4-3 combines with J gene TRBJ2-7; D gene uncertain. The germline CDR1 and CDR2 sequences are LGHNA and YSLEER. With 0 bases removed from V and 0 bases from J, the gap between germline ends came to 9 bases. This CDR3 contains 15 residues.

The chain employs TRBV7-8 and TRBJ1-2; 9 bases are a match to TRBD1. CDR1 and CDR2 (germline): SGHVS, FQNEAQ. The CDR3 extends over 17 amino acids. V lost 3 bases, J lost 4 bases, and 12 bases stayed unmatched. In DNA, the CDR3 is TGTGCCAGCAGCTTCACAGGGGGGACAGGGACAACCTATGGCTACACCTTC. It encodes CASSFTGGTGTTYGYTF. The full variable domain, completed using reference TRBV7-8 and TRBJ1-2, is GAGVSQSPRYKVAKRGQDVALRCDPISGHVSLFWYQQALGQGPEFLTYFQNEAQLDKSGLPSDRFFAERPEGSVSTLKIQRTQQEDSAVYLCASSFTGGTGTTYGYTFGSGTRLTVV.

This chain links TRBV5-6 with TRBJ2-3; tentatively, D is TRBD1 (5 bases). With 0 bases removed from V and 4 bases from J, the gap between germline ends came to 9 bases. Per the germline V gene, CDR1 is SGHDT and CDR2 is YYEEEE. This CDR3 contains 14 residues. This CDR3 reads CASSLGQGADTQYF. As DNA, the CDR3 is TGTGCCAGCAGCTTGGGCCAGGGCGCAGATACGCAGTATTTT.

In its sample, this clone was seen once. J is TRBJ2-1 and V is TRBV11-3, with unresolved D. The CDR3 is 11 residues long. Germline V gene data show CDR1 as SGHNT and CDR2 as YENEEA. V lost 1 base, J lost 9 bases, and 4 bases lay in between. CDR3 coding DNA: TGTGCCAGCAGCTTAGGGGCTGAGCAGTTCTTC. Translated: CASSLGAEQFF.

The rearrangement links TRBV7-9 to TRBJ1-1; D might be TRBD1 (5 bases). V shed 1 base and J shed 5 bases, with 11 bases lying between them. CDR3 length: 14 residues. Germline CDR1 SEHNR, CDR2 FQNEAQ (reference sequence). Here the CDR3 DNA reads TGTGCCAGCAGCTTAGGAGGGGCGGGGACTGAAGCTTTCTTT. This gives the protein CASSLGGAGTEAFF.